What follows describes a single T cell receptor (beta chain). The antigen is unknown. The treatment is: some 20 received Ad26.COV2.S at low or high dose, single or two shots; about 5 received placebo; per-sample allocation not given. Repertoires come from day 63 after the first vaccine or placebo injection. These data belong to a study of Ad26.COV2.S vaccination and SARS-CoV-2 variants. Study summary: By the intramuscular route, Ad26.COV2.S was given once, or twice 56 days apart. Study-wide findings and caveats: Placebo recipients and vaccine recipients were similar in non-spike TCR breadth. The analyses of TCR breadth and depth may have understated the size of total T cell responses. It was reported that spike-specific CD8+ and CD4+ T cell responses were substantially broad after vaccination.

This CDR3 region has 15 residues. V lost 7 bases and J 8 bases, leaving 23 bases between the germline ends. CDR1 and CDR2 (germline): MDHEN, SYDVKM. Data came from immunoSEQ multiplex PCR; TCRdb stores just in-frame clones and leaves some out. The table records roughly 380,000 clones, 85% of them present only once. This TCR derives from a person between 18 and 59 years old who received the Ad26.COV2.S COVID-19 vaccine or a placebo. Sequences were derived from peripheral blood, sampled in a trial of Ad26.COV2.S vaccine versus placebo. J is TRBJ1-2 and V is TRBV28; maybe TRBD1 (6 bases). CDR3 residues: CASKVGTQGLWGYTF. In DNA, the CDR3 is TGTGCCAGCAAAGTCGGGACACAAGGGCTCTGGGGCTACACCTTC.